The 10 T cell receptor beta chains below all came from one sample that was sequenced in a study of post-analysis software for immune sequencing data (dated by TCRdb to about 2015). Library preparation used PCR. Instrument on record: Illumina HiSeq 2500. Unique molecular identifiers were incorporated into TCR beta cDNA libraries to reduce PCR and sequencing biases. TCRdb redid the processing of the public reads, applying fastp at Q25 and MiXCR, and retained in-frame beta chains. Entries that share a CDR3 protein sequence are merged under the most common genes and DNA. The sample table lists fewer than 900,000 distinct CDR3 sequences, around 42% of them with a count of one. Roughly 4.9% of the sample lies in the top ten. On the study overall, not on this receptor specifically: Patients showed significantly higher frequencies than controls for a handful of TRBV segments, among them TRBV5-6, TRBV5-1 and TRBV20-1.

Antigens of these TCRs are unknown. The sequenced sample was blood. These receptors were taken from a girl aged 5 to 17 with multiple sclerosis.

This clonotype turned up a few times. The rearrangement joins TRBV5-6 to TRBJ2-4; tentatively, D is TRBD1 (5 bases). Matching the DNA end better, TRBJ2-5 makes the J call doubtful. The CDR3 runs 14 residues. The germline gives CDR1 SGHDT, CDR2 YYEEEE. This CDR3 is CASSYLGTGETQYF. Written as DNA, the CDR3 is TGTGCCAGCAGCTACCTCGGAACAGGAGAGACCCAGTACTTC.

The rearrangement links TRBV4-3 to TRBJ2-3; D is ambiguous. This CDR3 is 15 amino acids long. Germline-derived CDR1 and CDR2 are LGHNA and YSLEER. V was clipped by 0 bases and J by 1 base, with 8 bases between them. The CDR3: CASSQDPVGTDTQYF. The CDR3 nucleotides are TGCGCCAGCAGCCAAGATCCAGTTGGCACAGATACGCAGTATTTT.

This chain links TRBV6-2 or TRBV6-3 with TRBJ2-4; 11 nucleotides match TRBD2. Germline V gene sequence: CDR1 MNHEY, CDR2 SVGEGT. The CDR3 loop spans 16 amino acids. Trimming took 5 bases from V and 2 from J; bases not matched to a gene: 5. DNA for the CDR3: TGTGCCAGCAGTAATCCTAGCGGGGGGTCCAAAAACATTCAGTACTTC. Translation: CASSNPSGGSKNIQYF.

This clonotype was seen only a few times. V gene TRBV11-2 combines with J gene TRBJ2-7; D possibly corresponds to TRBD1 (7 bases). Between the trimmed V and J ends, which lost 0 bases and 4 bases, there was a span of 16 bases. This CDR3 has 16 amino acids. CDR1 and CDR2 (germline): SGHAT, FQNNGV. In nucleotides, the CDR3 is TGTGCCAGCAGCTTAGATCTCCAGGGGGGTCTTTACGAGCAGTACTTC. Translating it yields CASSLDLQGGLYEQYF.

The chain carries TRBV28 and TRBJ2-5; D perhaps matches TRBD2 (5 bases). The V gene's germline CDR1 is MDHEN and CDR2 SYDVKM. The CDR3 has 15 residues. V dropped 4 bases and J dropped 8 bases, with 20 bases sitting between them. The CDR3 spells CASSSDSRRMVTQYF. The CDR3 DNA follows: TGTGCCAGCAGTTCGGACTCGCGACGTATGGTCACCCAGTACTTC.

The chain links TRBV7-9 to TRBJ1-5; D ambiguous. Germline CDR1 is SEHNR and CDR2 is FQNEAQ (reference sequence). V gave up 1 base and J gave up 4 bases, with 5 bases separating them. The CDR3 extends over 13 amino acids. DNA for the CDR3: TGTGCCAGCAGCTTAGTACAGAATCAGCCCCAGCATTTT. This codes for CASSLVQNQPQHF. Looking up the rest from reference TRBV7-9 and TRBJ1-5 gives the full variable domain: DTGVSQNPRHKITKRGQNVTFRCDPISEHNRLYWYRQTLGQGPEFLTYFQNEAQLEKSRLLSDRFSAERPKGSFSTLEIQRTEQGDSAMYLCASSLVQNQPQHFGDGTRLSIL.

This clonotype was recorded once. The chain is built from TRBV12-3 or TRBV12-4 and TRBJ2-1; D might be TRBD1 (6 bases). CDR3 length equals 16 residues. The V gene lost 5 bases and the J gene lost 7 bases, with 21 bases spanning the gap. CDR3 DNA sequence: TGTGCCAGCAGTACCCAGGGACAACAAAGACCTAATGAGCAGTTCTTC. It translates to CASSTQGQQRPNEQFF.

V and J are TRBV29-1 and TRBJ1-1; TRBD1 matches at 7 bases. CDR1 and CDR2 (germline): SQVTM, ANQGSEA. Losses at the gene ends were 6 bases for V and 3 bases for J; bases not matched to a gene: 4. The CDR3 is 12 residues long. This chain's CDR3 is CSVTGLDTEAFF. The CDR3 DNA is TGCAGCGTGACAGGGTTGGACACTGAAGCTTTCTTT.

The V call is TRBV11-3, the J call TRBJ1-1, with 7 nucleotides matching TRBD1. Trimming removed 5 bases from V and 6 bases from J; junction bases left unmatched: 6. The germline gives CDR1 SGHNT, CDR2 YENEEA. The length of the CDR3 is 13 residues. The CDR3 protein is CASSNRGLAEAFF. CDR3 nucleotide sequence: TGTGCCAGCAGCAACAGGGGTTTGGCTGAAGCTTTCTTT. The full variable domain, with the rest looked up from reference TRBV11-3 and TRBJ1-1, is EAGVVQSPRYKIIEKKQPVAFWCNPISGHNTLYWYLQNLGQGPELLIRYENEEAVDDSQLPKDRFSAERLKGVDSTLKIQPAELGDSAVYLCASSNRGLAEAFFGQGTRLTVV.

This chain links TRBV29-1 with TRBJ2-3; D is uncertain. The germline V gene encodes CDR1 SQVTM and CDR2 ANQGSEA. The CDR3 extends over 12 amino acids. Trimming pared 8 bases from V and 4 bases from J, leaving 13 bases between. As DNA, the CDR3 is TGCAGCCCATCCCAGGTGGCAGATACGCAGTATTTT. It is translated as CSPSQVADTQYF.